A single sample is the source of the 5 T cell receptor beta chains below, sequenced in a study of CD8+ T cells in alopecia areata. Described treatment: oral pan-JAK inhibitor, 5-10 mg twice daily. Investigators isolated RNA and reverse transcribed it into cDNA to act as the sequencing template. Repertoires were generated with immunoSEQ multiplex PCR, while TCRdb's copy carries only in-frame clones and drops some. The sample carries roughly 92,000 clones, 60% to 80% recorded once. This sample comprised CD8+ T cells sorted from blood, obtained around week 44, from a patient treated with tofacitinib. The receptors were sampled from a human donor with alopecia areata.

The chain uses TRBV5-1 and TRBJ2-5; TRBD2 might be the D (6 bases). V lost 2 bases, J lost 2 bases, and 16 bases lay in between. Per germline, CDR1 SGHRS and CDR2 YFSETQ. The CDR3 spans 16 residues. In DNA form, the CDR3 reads TGCGCCAGCAGCTTCCCGGGGAGGCAGGGACAAGAGACCCAGTACTTC. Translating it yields CASSFPGRQGQETQYF. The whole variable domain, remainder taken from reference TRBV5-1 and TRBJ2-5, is KAGVTQTPRYLIKTRGQQVTLSCSPISGHRSVSWYQQTPGQGLQFLFEYFSETQRNKGNFPGRFSGRQFSNSRSEMNVSTLELGDSALYLCASSFPGRQGQETQYFGPGTRLLVL.

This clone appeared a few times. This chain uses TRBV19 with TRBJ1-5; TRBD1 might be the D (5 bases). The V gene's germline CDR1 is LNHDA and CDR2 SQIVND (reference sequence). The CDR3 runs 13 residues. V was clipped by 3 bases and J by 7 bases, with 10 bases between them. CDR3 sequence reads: CASSIRVGQPQHF. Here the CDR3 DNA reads TGTGCCAGTAGTATCAGGGTGGGACAGCCCCAGCATTTT.

The CDR3 bases are TGCGCCAGCAGCCAAGTGACGGGAGATCAGCCCCAGCATTTT. Translated, it gives CASSQVTGDQPQHF. The chain recombines TRBV4-3 with TRBJ1-5; D is unclear. The V gene lost 1 base and the J gene lost 5 bases, with 9 bases spanning the gap. Germline V gene sequence: CDR1 LGHNA, CDR2 YSLEER. The CDR3 runs 14 residues.

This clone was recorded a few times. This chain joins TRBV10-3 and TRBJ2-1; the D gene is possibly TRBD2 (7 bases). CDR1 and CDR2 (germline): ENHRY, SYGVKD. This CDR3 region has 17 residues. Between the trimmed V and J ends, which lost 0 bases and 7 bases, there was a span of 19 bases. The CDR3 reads CAISESMAGEGTNEQFF. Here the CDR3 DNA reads TGTGCCATCAGTGAGTCGATGGCAGGGGAGGGTACGAATGAGCAGTTCTTC.

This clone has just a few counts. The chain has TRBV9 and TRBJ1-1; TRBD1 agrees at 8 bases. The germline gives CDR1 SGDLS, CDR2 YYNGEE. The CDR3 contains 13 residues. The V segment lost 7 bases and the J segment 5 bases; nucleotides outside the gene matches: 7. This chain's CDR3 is CASDRQGMTEAFF. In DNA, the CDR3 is TGTGCCAGCGACCGACAGGGGATGACTGAAGCTTTCTTT. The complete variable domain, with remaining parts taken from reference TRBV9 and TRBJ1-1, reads DSGVTQTPKHLITATGQRVTLRCSPRSGDLSVYWYQQSLDQGLQFLIQYYNGEERAKGNILERFSAQQFPDLHSELNLSSLELGDSALYFCASDRQGMTEAFFGQGTRLTVV.